These 2 T cell receptor beta chains originate from one sample sequenced in a study of blood T cell repertoires in COVID-19 (dated by TCRdb to about 2020). Libraries came from the immunoSEQ multiplex PCR assay. Drawn from immuneACCESS, this table holds only the in-frame rearrangements with V and J called that TCRdb kept. Clones are partly lost; checked studies trace under half to an unresolved V gene and leave the rest unexplained. The sample has 370,000 or so clones on record, roughly 80% of them singletons. The top ten clonotypes cover roughly 1.2% of the sample. The sequenced material came from peripheral blood. These receptors all come from a human donor with acute or convalescent COVID-19. The donor label of this sample is uncertain.

The chain recombines TRBV18 with TRBJ2-3; 7 bases map to TRBD1. This CDR3 has 16 amino acids. CDR1 and CDR2 (germline): KGHSH, LQKENI. Germline trimming cut 6 bases from V and 4 bases from J; bases unmatched to any gene: 13. The CDR3 loop is CASSGSGTVASDTQYF. For the CDR3, the DNA is TGTGCCAGCTCCGGCTCCGGGACAGTGGCATCAGATACGCAGTATTTT.

This clone was detected only a few times. The V gene is TRBV6-5, the J gene TRBJ1-3; D possibly corresponds to TRBD1 (6 bases). There are 15 residues in the CDR3. Germline V gene sequence: CDR1 MNHEY, CDR2 SVGAGI. Trimming removed 6 bases at V and 0 bases at J, with 12 bases between. In DNA, the CDR3 is TGTGCCAGCAGAAGAGACAGGCTCTCTGGAAACACCATATATTTT. It encodes CASRRDRLSGNTIYF.